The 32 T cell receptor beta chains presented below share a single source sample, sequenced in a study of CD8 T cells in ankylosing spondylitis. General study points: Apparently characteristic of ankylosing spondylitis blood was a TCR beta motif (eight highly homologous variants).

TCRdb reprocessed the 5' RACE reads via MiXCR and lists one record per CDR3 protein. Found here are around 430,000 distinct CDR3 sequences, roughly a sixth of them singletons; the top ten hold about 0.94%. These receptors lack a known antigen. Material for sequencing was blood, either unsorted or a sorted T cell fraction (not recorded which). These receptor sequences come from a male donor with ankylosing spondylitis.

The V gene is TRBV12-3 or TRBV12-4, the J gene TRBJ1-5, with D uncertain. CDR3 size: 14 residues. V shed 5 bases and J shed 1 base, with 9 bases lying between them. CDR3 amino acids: CASSTTRSNQPQHF. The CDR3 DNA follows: TGTGCCAGCAGTACCACAAGAAGCAATCAGCCCCAGCATTTT.

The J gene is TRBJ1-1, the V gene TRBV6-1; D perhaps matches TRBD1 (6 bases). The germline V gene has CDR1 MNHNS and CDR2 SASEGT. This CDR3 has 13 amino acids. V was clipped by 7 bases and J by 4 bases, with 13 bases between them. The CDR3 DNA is TGTGCCAGCACCAGAACAGGGTTCACTGAAGCTTTCTTT. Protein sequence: CASTRTGFTEAFF.

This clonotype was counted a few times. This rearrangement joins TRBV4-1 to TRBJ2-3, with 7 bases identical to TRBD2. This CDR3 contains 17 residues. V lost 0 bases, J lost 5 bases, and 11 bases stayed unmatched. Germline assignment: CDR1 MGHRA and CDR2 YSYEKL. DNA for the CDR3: TGCGCCAGCAGCCAAGATAGTAGGGCGGGAGTGAAAGATACGCAGTATTTT. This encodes CASSQDSRAGVKDTQYF.

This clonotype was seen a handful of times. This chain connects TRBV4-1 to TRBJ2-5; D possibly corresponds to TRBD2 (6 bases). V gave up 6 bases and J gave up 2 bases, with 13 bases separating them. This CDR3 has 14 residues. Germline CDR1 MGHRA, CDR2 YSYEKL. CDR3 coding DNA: TGCGCCAGCAGTACGGGGGTCGGACAAGAGACCCAGTACTTC. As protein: CASSTGVGQETQYF.

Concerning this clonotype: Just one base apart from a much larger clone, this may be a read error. The CDR3 spells CATTGGYRPNTGELVF. CDR3 nucleotides: TGTGCCACCACCGGAGGGTACAGGCCGAACACCGGGGAGCTGGTTTTT. The V gene is TRBV24-1, the J gene TRBJ2-2; weak D call: TRBD2 (6 bases). Germline loops: CDR1 KGHDR, CDR2 SFDVKD. CDR3 size: 16 residues.

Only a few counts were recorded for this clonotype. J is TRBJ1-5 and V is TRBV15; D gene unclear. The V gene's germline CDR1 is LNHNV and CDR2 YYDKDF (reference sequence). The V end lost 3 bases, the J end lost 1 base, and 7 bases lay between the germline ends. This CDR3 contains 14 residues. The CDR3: CATSRSVSNQPQHF. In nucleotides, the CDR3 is TGTGCCACCAGCAGGTCCGTGAGCAATCAGCCCCAGCATTTT.

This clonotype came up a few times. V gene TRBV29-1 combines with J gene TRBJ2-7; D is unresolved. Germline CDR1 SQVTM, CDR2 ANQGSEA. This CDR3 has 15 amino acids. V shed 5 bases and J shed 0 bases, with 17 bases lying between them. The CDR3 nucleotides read TGCAGCGTTCGTGGCCTGACGGCCAGCTCCTACGAGCAGTACTTC. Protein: CSVRGLTASSYEQYF.

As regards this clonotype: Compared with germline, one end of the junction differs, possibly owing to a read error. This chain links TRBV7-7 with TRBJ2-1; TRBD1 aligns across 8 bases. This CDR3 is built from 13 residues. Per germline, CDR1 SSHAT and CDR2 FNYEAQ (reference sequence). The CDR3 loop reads CASSLTGTGEQFF. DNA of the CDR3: TGTGCTAGCAGCTTAACCGGGACAGGTGAGCAGTTCTTC.

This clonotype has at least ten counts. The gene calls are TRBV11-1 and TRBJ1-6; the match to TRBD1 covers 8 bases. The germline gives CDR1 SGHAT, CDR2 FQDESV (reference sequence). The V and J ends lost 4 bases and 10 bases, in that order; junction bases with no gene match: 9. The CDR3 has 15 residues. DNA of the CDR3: TGTGCCAGCAGCTCCTCGGGACAGGCAAGGTCACCCCTCCACTTT. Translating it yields CASSSSGQARSPLHF.

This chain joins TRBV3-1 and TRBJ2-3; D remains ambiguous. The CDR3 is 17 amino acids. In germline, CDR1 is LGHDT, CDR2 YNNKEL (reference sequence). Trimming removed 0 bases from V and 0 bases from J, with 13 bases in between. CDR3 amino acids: CASSQDLTAPSTDTQYF. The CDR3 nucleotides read TGTGCCAGCAGCCAAGATCTTACCGCACCTAGCACAGATACGCAGTATTTT.

CDR3 sequence reads: CASSQLKDKETQYF. CDR3 bases: TGTGCCAGCAGCCAACTTAAAGACAAAGAGACCCAGTACTTC. The J gene is TRBJ2-5, the V gene TRBV3-1; D is undetermined. The V gene's germline CDR1 is LGHDT and CDR2 YNNKEL (reference sequence). The V and J ends lost 2 bases and 3 bases respectively, with 10 bases between them. This CDR3 is built from 14 residues.

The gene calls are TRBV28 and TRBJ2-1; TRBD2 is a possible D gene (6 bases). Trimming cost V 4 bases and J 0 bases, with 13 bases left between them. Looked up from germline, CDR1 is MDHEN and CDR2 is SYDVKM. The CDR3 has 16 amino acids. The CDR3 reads CASSSPTSGSYNEQFF. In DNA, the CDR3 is TGTGCCAGCAGTTCCCCGACTAGTGGCTCCTACAATGAGCAGTTCTTC.

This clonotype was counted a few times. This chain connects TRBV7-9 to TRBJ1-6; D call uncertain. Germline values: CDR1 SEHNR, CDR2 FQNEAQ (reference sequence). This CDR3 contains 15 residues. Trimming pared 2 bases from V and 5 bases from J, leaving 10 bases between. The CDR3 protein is CASSLWAQDNSPLHF. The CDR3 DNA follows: TGTGCCAGCAGCTTATGGGCCCAGGATAATTCACCCCTCCACTTT.

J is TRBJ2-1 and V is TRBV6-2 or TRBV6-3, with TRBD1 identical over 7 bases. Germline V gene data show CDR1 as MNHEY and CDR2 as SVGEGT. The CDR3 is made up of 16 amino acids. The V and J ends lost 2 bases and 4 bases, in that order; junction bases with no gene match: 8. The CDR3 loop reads CASSYREGGQYNEQFF. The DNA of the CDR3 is TGTGCCAGCAGTTACCGGGAAGGGGGCCAATACAATGAGCAGTTCTTC.

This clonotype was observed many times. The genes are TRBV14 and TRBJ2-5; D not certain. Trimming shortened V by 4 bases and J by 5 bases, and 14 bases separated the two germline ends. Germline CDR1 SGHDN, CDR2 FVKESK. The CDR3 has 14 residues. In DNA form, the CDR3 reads TGTGCCAGCAGCCTATTGAGGAGTCGGGAGACCCAGTACTTC. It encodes CASSLLRSRETQYF.

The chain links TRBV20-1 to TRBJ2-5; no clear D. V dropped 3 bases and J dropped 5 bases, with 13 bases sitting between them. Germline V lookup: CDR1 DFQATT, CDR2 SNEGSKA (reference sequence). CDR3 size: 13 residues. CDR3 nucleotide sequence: TGCAGTGCTAGCAGTTGGACCCCTGAGACCCAGTACTTC. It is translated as CSASSWTPETQYF.

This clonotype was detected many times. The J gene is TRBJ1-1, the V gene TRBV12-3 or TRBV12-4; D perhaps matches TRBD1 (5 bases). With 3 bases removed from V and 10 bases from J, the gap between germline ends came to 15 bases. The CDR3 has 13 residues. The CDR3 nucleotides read TGTGCCAGCAGTTTCGGGGGAGGGGTAGGAGCTTTCTTT. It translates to CASSFGGGVGAFF.

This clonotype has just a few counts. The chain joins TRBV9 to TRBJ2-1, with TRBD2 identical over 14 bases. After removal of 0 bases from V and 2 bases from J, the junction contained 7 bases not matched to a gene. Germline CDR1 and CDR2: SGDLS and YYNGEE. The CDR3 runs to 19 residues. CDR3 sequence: CASSVDFGLAGGPYNEQFF. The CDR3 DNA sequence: TGTGCCAGCAGCGTAGATTTTGGACTAGCGGGGGGTCCCTACAATGAGCAGTTCTTC.

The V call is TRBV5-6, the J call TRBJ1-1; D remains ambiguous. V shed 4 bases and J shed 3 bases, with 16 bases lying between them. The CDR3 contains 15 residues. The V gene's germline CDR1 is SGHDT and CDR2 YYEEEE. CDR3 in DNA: TGTGCCAGCAGCGCCGTCCGGCCCTGGGACACTGAAGCTTTCTTT. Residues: CASSAVRPWDTEAFF. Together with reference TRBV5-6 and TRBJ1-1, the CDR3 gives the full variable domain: DAGVTQSPTHLIKTRGQQVTLRCSPKSGHDTVSWYQQALGQGPQFIFQYYEEEERQRGNFPDRFSGHQFPNYSSELNVNALLLGDSALYLCASSAVRPWDTEAFFGQGTRLTVV.

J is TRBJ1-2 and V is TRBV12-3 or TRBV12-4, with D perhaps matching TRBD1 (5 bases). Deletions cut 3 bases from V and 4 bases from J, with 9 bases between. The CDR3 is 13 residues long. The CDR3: CASSFRQTYGYTF. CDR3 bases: TGTGCCAGCAGTTTCCGACAGACCTATGGCTACACCTTC.

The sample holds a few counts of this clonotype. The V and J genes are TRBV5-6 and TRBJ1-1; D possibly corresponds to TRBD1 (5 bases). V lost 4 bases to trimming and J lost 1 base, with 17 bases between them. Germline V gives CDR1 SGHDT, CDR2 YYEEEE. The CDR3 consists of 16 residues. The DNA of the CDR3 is TGTGCCAGCAGCCCGAGGCTGGGACGCCAGAACACTGAAGCTTTCTTT. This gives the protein CASSPRLGRQNTEAFF.

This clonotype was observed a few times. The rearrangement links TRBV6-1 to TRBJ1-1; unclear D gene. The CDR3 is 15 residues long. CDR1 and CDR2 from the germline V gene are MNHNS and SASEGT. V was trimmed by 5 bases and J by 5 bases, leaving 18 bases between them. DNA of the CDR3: TGTGCCAGCAGTCTCCCGGACCGACCTCAAACTGAAGCTTTCTTT. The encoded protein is CASSLPDRPQTEAFF.

In nucleotides, the CDR3 is TGCGCCAGCAGCTTGGTAGGGAACTACGAGCAGTACTTC. Its protein is CASSLVGNYEQYF. The V call is TRBV5-1, the J call TRBJ2-7; D not certain. The CDR3 sequence is 13 residues long. V was pared by 0 bases and J by 3 bases, with 7 bases between. Germline CDR1 and CDR2: SGHRS and YFSETQ.

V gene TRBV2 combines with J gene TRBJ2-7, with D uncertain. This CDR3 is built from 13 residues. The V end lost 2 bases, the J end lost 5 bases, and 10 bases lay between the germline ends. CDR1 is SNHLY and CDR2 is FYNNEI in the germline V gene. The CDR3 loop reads CASSERLVNEQYF. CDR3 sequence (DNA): TGTGCCAGCAGTGAAAGGCTAGTCAACGAGCAGTACTTC.

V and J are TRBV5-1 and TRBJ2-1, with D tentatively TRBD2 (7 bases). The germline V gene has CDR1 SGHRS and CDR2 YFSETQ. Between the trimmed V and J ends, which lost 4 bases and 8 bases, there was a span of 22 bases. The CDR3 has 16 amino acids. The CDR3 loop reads CASSLQGGGFRDEQFF. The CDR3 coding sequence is TGCGCCAGCAGCCTACAGGGAGGGGGGTTTAGGGATGAGCAGTTCTTC.

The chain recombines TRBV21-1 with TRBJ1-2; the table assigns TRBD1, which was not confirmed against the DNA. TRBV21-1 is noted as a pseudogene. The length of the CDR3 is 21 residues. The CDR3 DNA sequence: TGTGCCAGCAGCAAAGGGGGTACGTGGCGGGACAGGGATCACCCACCTAATGGCTACACCTTC. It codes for CASSKGGTWRDRDHPPNGYTF.

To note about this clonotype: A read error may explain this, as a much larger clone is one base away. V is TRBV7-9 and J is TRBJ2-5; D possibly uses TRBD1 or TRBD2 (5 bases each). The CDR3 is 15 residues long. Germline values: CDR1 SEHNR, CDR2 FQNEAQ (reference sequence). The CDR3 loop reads CASSLRGDSQGTQYF. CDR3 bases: TGTGCCAGCAGCTTAAGAGGGGATAGCCAAGGGACCCAGTACTTC.

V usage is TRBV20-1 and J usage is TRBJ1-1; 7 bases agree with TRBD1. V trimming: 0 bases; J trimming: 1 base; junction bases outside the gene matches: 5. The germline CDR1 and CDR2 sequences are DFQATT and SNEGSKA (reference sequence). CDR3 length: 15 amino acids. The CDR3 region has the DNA TGCAGTGCTAGAGAGCTGACAGGGCCGAACACTGAAGCTTTCTTT. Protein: CSARELTGPNTEAFF.

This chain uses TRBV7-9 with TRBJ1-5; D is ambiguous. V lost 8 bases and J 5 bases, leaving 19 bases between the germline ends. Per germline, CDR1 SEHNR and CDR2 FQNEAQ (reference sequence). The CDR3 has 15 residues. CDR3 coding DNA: TGTGCCAGCGTCGGCAGGATACATCGGGATCAGCCCCAGCATTTT. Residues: CASVGRIHRDQPQHF.

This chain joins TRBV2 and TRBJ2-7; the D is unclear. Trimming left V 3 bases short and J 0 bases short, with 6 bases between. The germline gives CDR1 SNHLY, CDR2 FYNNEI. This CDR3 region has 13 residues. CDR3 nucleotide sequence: TGTGCCAGCAGTGACGTGAGCTCCTACGAGCAGTACTTC. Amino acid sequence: CASSDVSSYEQYF.

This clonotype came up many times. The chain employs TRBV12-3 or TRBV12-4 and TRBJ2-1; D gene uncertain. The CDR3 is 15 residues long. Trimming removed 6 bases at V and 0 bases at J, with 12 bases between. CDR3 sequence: CASSRLRSSYNEQFF. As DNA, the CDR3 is TGTGCCAGCAGCCGTCTACGTAGCTCCTACAATGAGCAGTTCTTC.

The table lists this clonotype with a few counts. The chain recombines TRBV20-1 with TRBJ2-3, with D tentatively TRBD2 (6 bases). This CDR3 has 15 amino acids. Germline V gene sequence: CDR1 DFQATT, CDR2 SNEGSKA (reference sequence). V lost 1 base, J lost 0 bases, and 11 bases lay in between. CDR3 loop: CSARVRGSSTDTQYF. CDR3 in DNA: TGCAGTGCTAGAGTTCGGGGGTCTAGCACAGATACGCAGTATTTT.